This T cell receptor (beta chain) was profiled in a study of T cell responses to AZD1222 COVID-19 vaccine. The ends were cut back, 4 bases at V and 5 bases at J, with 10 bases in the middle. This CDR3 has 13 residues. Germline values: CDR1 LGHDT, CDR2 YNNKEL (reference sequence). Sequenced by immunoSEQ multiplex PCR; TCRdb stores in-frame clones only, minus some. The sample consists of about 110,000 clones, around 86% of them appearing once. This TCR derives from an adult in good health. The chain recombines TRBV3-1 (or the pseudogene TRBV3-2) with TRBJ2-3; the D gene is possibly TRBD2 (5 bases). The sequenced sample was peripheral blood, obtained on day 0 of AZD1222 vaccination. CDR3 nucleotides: TGTGCCAGCAGCCGAGGACTGGTAGATACGCAGTATTTT. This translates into CASSRGLVDTQYF.